The T cell receptor beta chain under discussion was sequenced for a study of T cells in Graves' hyperthyroidism and ophthalmopathy. Study at large: It was at initial diagnosis, before any treatment, that peripheral blood was collected.

Amplified TCR beta CDR3 regions came from RNA transcripts. The TCR CDR3 was amplified in a first-round RT-PCR using the HTBI primer set. Using its own MiXCR run on the multiplex PCR reads, TCRdb lists one record per CDR3 protein. This table has approximately 370,000 distinct CDR3 sequences, 17% appearing once. This clonotype was recorded at least ten times. Hyperthyroidism had been newly diagnosed in patients aged 18 to 65, and its duration was under 2 months. Uncontrolled infection, other autoimmune disease, pregnancy and lactation each barred patients from inclusion. Using around 10 ml of fresh peripheral blood, PBMCs were prepared. Per germline, CDR1 LGHNT and CDR2 FRNRAP. V trimming: 5 bases; J trimming: 3 bases; junction bases outside the gene matches: 15. CDR3 length: 17 amino acids.

The rearrangement joins TRBV12-5 to TRBJ1-1; TRBD1 matches 7 bases. This TCR derives from a woman aged 25 to 39 with Graves' hyperthyroidism that later progressed to Graves' ophthalmopathy. Sequences were obtained from blood. CDR3 amino acids: CASGPGTDKVEDTEAFF. The DNA for the CDR3 is TGTGCTAGTGGTCCCGGGACAGATAAAGTTGAGGACACTGAAGCTTTCTTT.